This TCR beta chain was sequenced during a study of chemoradiotherapy in HPV16-positive cancers. Concerning this clone: The antigen remains unidentified.

Study-level findings and limits: During treatment, candidate HPV-specific clones and E7-related motifs expanded in tumor.

Using immunoSEQ multiplex PCR, the repertoire was profiled, and TCRdb retains in-frame clones only, with some absent. The data contain about 13,000 clones, approximately 85% of them singletons. Samples were taken several times over chemoradiotherapy. The V gene's germline CDR1 is SGHVS and CDR2 FNYEAQ. The V and J ends lost 7 bases and 10 bases respectively, with 17 bases between them. The CDR3 has 13 residues. The sequence derives from a human donor with HPV-associated anogenital cancer. The material was blood, obtained from a patient who underwent chemoradiotherapy. The chain carries TRBV7-6 and TRBJ2-1; no definite D call. The CDR3 nucleotides read TGTGCCAGCACCCCGCAAGGTGTGAGAGAGCAGTTCTTC. Translated: CASTPQGVREQFF.